This TCR beta chain was documented in a study of human T cells and chemical hapten exposure. The overall study: Variation in per-sample TCR yields came mainly from small pooled library volume differences.

This clonotype was detected only a few times. The CDR3 is made up of 16 amino acids. V shed 6 bases and J 0 bases; nucleotides not matched to a gene: 6. The germline CDR1 and CDR2 sequences are MNHNS and SASEGT. TCRdb reprocessed the RACE reads via MiXCR and lists one record per CDR3 protein. The sample yields approximately 74,000 distinct CDR3 sequences, 25% to 40% seen once. Stated time point: patch test 1, 2 weeks after DPC sensitization. The treatment denotes: therapeutic diphenylcyclopropenone sensitization with weekly scalp DPC. The input for sequencing was whole blood, taken in connection with sensitization to the hapten diphenylcyclopropenone (DPC). This chain connects TRBV6-1 to TRBJ2-1; 9 bases are a match to TRBD2. The clonotype originates from a middle-aged man with alopecia areata. Some clones in this sample may be carry-over from other donors' samples. In nucleotides, the CDR3 is TGTGCCAGCAGAGGACTAGCGCGTAGCTCCTACAATGAGCAGTTCTTC. Its translation is CASRGLARSSYNEQFF.